Described below is a single T cell receptor (beta chain) sequence and its context. The target antigen is unknown. Losses at the gene ends were 4 bases for V and 2 bases for J; bases not matched to a gene: 6. The CDR3 consists of 14 residues. Germline V gene lookup returns CDR1 GTSNPN and CDR2 SVGIG (reference sequence). Some clones are missing from TCRdb's copy, which holds only in-frame ones; the method was immunoSEQ multiplex PCR. The sample consists of about 140,000 clones, approximately 91% of them appearing once. This sample is drawn from a study of CD4+ T cells in melanoma. General study findings and limits: Reportedly, melanoma neoantigen-specific CD4+ T cells showed varied differentiation states. A reported correlation linked neoantigen-specific CD4+ T cells to CD8+, macrophage and B cell function.

The rearrangement joins TRBV30 to TRBJ2-3, with TRBD2 identical over 7 bases. The receptor comes from a human donor with melanoma. Written as DNA, the CDR3 is TGTGCCTGGAAGCCAGCGGGGATCACAGATACGCAGTATTTT. Translation gives CAWKPAGITDTQYF. Full variable domain (outside the CDR3, taken from reference TRBV30 and TRBJ2-3): SQTIHQWPATLVQPVGSPLSLECTVEGTSNPNLYWYRQAAGRGLQLLFYSVGIGQISSEVPQNLSASRPQDRQFILSSKKLLLSDSGFYLCAWKPAGITDTQYFGPGTRLTVL.